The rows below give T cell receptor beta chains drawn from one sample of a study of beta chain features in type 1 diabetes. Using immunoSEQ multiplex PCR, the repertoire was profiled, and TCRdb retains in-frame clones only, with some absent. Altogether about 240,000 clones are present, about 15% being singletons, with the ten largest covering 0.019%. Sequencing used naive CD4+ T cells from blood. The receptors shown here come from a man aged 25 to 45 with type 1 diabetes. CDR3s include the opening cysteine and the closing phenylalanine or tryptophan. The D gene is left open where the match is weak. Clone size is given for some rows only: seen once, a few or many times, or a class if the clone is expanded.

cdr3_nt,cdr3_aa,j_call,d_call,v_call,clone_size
TGCGCCAGCAGCCAGGCCTTCCCCCCCTACAATGAGCAGTTCTTC,CASSQAFPPYNEQFF,TRBJ2-1,.,TRBV5-1,few
TGTGCCAGCAGCTCCGCGAGTGACAGGGGCTATGGCTACACCTTC,CASSSASDRGYGYTF,TRBJ1-2,TRBD1,TRBV7-2,few
TGTGCCTGGAGTGGCGGACGGAGGAATGAAAAACTGTTTTTT,CAWSGGRRNEKLFF,TRBJ1-4,.,TRBV30,few
TGTGCCAGCAGCGTAACAGGCTCTGGGGCCAACGTCCTGACTTTC,CASSVTGSGANVLTF,TRBJ2-6,.,TRBV9,few
TGCGCCAGCAGCTTGGACAGGGGGCGGACTGAAGCTTTCTTT,CASSLDRGRTEAFF,TRBJ1-1,TRBD1,TRBV5-1,.
TGTGCCAGCAGCCCCCGGACTAGCGGGGGCCTGGGGAATGAGCAGTTCTTC,CASSPRTSGGLGNEQFF,TRBJ2-1,TRBD2,TRBV9,.
TGTGCCAGTAGTCCTCTAGCGGGGGGCCGGGATACGCAGTATTTT,CASSPLAGGRDTQYF,TRBJ2-3,TRBD2,TRBV19,few
TGTGCCAGCTCACCGGGACAGGGGTACAATGAGCAGTTCTTC,CASSPGQGYNEQFF,TRBJ2-1,TRBD1,TRBV7-9,.
TGTGCCAGCAGTGGATTTAGGGGGACTGAAGCTTTCTTT,CASSGFRGTEAFF,TRBJ1-1,.,TRBV6-1,.
TGCAGCGCTGGGGGACAGGCTGGAAACACCATATATTTT,CSAGGQAGNTIYF,TRBJ1-3,TRBD1,TRBV29-1,few
TGTGCCAGCTCACCGAGGGCAGATACGCAGTATTTT,CASSPRADTQYF,TRBJ2-3,.,TRBV18,.
TGTGCCTGGGGGGCCCCATCGAAGGGAACTCAGCCCCAGCATTTT,CAWGAPSKGTQPQHF,TRBJ1-5,.,TRBV30,.
TGTGCCAGCAGCCAAGATATAGGACAGAGATACAATGAGCAGTTCTTC,CASSQDIGQRYNEQFF,TRBJ2-1,.,TRBV4-2,.